The rows below give T cell receptor beta chains drawn from one sample of a study of blood T cell repertoires in COVID-19. Produced via immunoSEQ multiplex PCR; TCRdb's table is partial and in-frame only. The sample lists 150,000 to 200,000 clones; under 85% were seen once. Sequencing was done on a sample of peripheral blood. These receptors were obtained from a man aged 65 to 79 with acute or convalescent COVID-19. The CDR3 runs from the conserved cysteine through the conserved F or W. D genes are given only for firm matches. Only part of the rows carry a size: once, few, many, or a class if the clone is expanded.

TRBV5-1	TRBJ2-1	TRBD1	-	CASGTGPLGQQFF	TGCGCCAGCGGGACAGGGCCCCTGGGGCAGCAGTTCTTC
TRBV28	TRBJ2-1	TRBD2	-	CASRTPSGLASNEQFF	TGTGCCAGCAGAACCCCTAGCGGGCTGGCGAGCAATGAGCAGTTCTTC
TRBV12-5	TRBJ2-7	TRBD1	few	CASGLTGPGTGGHEQYF	TGTGCTAGTGGTTTGACTGGCCCCGGGACAGGGGGCCACGAGCAGTACTTC
TRBV5-1	TRBJ1-5	-	-	CASSLGENQPQHF	TGCGCCAGCAGCTTGGGGGAGAATCAGCCCCAGCATTTT
TRBV7-2	TRBJ2-7	-	-	CASSRRGYEQYF	TGTGCCAGCAGCCGCCGGGGATACGAGCAGTACTTC
TRBV11-3	TRBJ2-3	-	-	CASSQYSGSSTDTQYF	TGTGCCAGCAGCCAATACAGCGGGTCTAGCACAGATACGCAGTATTTT
TRBV5-1	TRBJ1-2	TRBD1	-	CASSPGTGSVGYTF	TGCGCCAGCAGCCCTGGGACAGGGTCTGTGGGCTACACCTTC
TRBV28	TRBJ2-5	-	-	CASSNGGGEEETQYF	TGTGCCAGCAGTAACGGAGGGGGGGAAGAAGAGACCCAGTACTTC
TRBV5-4	TRBJ2-3	-	few	CASSKEGSTDTQYF	TGTGCCAGCAGCAAGGAGGGTAGCACAGATACGCAGTATTTT
TRBV7-2	TRBJ2-7	TRBD2	-	CASSLSKGLAETYEQYF	TGTGCCAGCAGCTTAAGCAAGGGACTAGCGGAAACCTACGAGCAGTACTTC
TRBV5-1	TRBJ2-3	TRBD2	-	CASSAGTNPDTQYF	TGCGCCAGCAGCGCCGGGACTAATCCAGATACGCAGTATTTT
TRBV6-5	TRBJ2-5	-	-	CASSYLHILGSETQYF	TGTGCCAGCAGTTACTTACACATCTTGGGCTCGGAGACCCAGTACTTC
TRBV7-8	TRBJ1-1	-	-	CASSLGEGSTEAFF	TGTGCCAGCAGCTTGGGAGAGGGAAGCACTGAAGCTTTCTTT
TRBV5-1	TRBJ2-3	TRBD2	-	CASSLDGGGEKNTQYF	TGCGCCAGCAGCTTGGACGGCGGGGGAGAGAAGAATACGCAGTATTTT
TRBV5-4	TRBJ2-3	TRBD1	-	CASSSDRGNTQYF	TGTGCCAGCAGCTCTGACAGGGGTAATACGCAGTATTTT
TRBV12-5	TRBJ2-7	TRBD2	-	CASGSTHSGSGPAYEQYF	TGTGCTAGTGGTTCAACCCATAGCGGGAGTGGGCCAGCCTACGAGCAGTACTTC
TRBV29-1	TRBJ1-2	-	few	CSVESPSGGGDGYTF	TGCAGCGTTGAAAGCCCCTCTGGGGGCGGCGATGGCTACACCTTC
TRBV7-8	TRBJ1-5	-	many	CASSLRGSARENQPQHF	TGTGCCAGCAGCTTAAGAGGTTCAGCCCGGGAGAATCAGCCCCAGCATTTT
TRBV27	TRBJ2-1	TRBD2	-	CASSPPGLDNEQFF	TGTGCCAGCAGTCCCCCGGGACTAGACAATGAGCAGTTCTTC
TRBV7-3	TRBJ1-1	-	-	CASSITGNTEAFF	TGTGCCAGCAGCATTACGGGGAACACTGAAGCTTTCTTT
TRBV28	TRBJ1-1	-	-	CASRESVTGYTEAFF	TGTGCCAGCAGGGAATCTGTTACAGGTTACACTGAAGCTTTCTTT
TRBV3-1/TRBV3-2	TRBJ2-3	TRBD2	-	CASSQALAGRTDTQYF	TGTGCCAGCAGCCAAGCTCTAGCGGGACGTACAGATACGCAGTATTTT
TRBV6-2/TRBV6-3	TRBJ1-1	-	-	CASSFTLLNTEAFF	TGTGCCAGCAGCTTCACCCTATTGAACACTGAAGCTTTCTTT
TRBV10-3	TRBJ2-3	TRBD2	-	CAILLAERNTQYF	TGTGCCATCCTACTAGCGGAACGTAATACGCAGTATTTT
TRBV5-6	TRBJ2-2	TRBD1	few	CASSTGTGRTNTGELFF	TGTGCCAGCAGTACCGGGACAGGGCGTACCAACACCGGGGAGCTGTTTTTT
TRBV29-1	TRBJ1-1	TRBD1	-	CSVQTGTNTEAFF	TGCAGCGTACAGACAGGGACGAACACTGAAGCTTTCTTT
TRBV30	TRBJ2-7	TRBD1	-	CAWAGTGVMGAREQYF	TGTGCCTGGGCCGGGACAGGGGTCATGGGTGCCCGCGAGCAGTACTTC
TRBV19	TRBJ1-2	-	-	CASSEGARGYTF	TGTGCCAGTAGTGAAGGGGCTCGCGGCTACACCTTC
TRBV10-3	TRBJ1-5	-	once	CAIGKTDLDQPQHF	TGTGCCATCGGGAAGACAGACTTAGATCAGCCCCAGCATTTT
TRBV3-1/TRBV3-2	TRBJ1-3	-	-	CASSQATGNTIYF	TGTGCCAGCAGCCAAGCGACGGGGAACACCATATATTTT
TRBV30	TRBJ2-7	-	-	CASGRGGYYEQYF	TGTGCCTCAGGCAGGGGCGGCTACTACGAGCAGTACTTC
TRBV28	TRBJ2-7	TRBD1	few	CASSLPGTGIYEQYF	TGTGCCAGCAGCCTACCCGGGACAGGGATCTACGAGCAGTACTTC
TRBV24-1	TRBJ2-7	TRBD1	-	CATSDVPGTGAHEQYF	TGTGCCACCAGTGACGTCCCGGGGACAGGGGCCCACGAGCAGTACTTC
TRBV25-1	TRBJ2-1	TRBD1	-	CASSEFWTGFTHNEQFF	TGTGCCAGCAGTGAATTCTGGACAGGGTTCACACACAATGAGCAGTTCTTC
TRBV6-1	TRBJ2-7	TRBD2	-	CASSGRTSGGSGRQYF	TGTGCCAGCAGTGGACGGACTAGCGGGGGCTCGGGGCGGCAGTACTTC
TRBV6-2/TRBV6-3	TRBJ1-5	-	-	CASSREINQPQHF	TGTGCCAGCAGCCGGGAGATTAATCAGCCCCAGCATTTT
TRBV5-4	TRBJ1-1	-	-	CASSHPLQVSGEAFF	TGTGCCAGCAGCCACCCCCTCCAGGTTTCGGGGGAAGCTTTCTTT
TRBV13	TRBJ2-1	TRBD1	once	CASSLGLDREFF	TGTGCCAGCAGCTTAGGTCTGGACAGGGAGTTCTTC
TRBV19	TRBJ2-7	-	medium-sized	CASSMSTNEQYF	TGTGCCAGTAGTATGTCGACTAACGAGCAGTACTTC
TRBV6-1	TRBJ2-7	TRBD1	once	CASSDGQGNYEQYF	TGTGCCAGCAGTGACGGACAGGGTAACTACGAGCAGTACTTC
TRBV19	TRBJ1-1	TRBD1	-	CASSSSGQTNTEAFF	TGTGCCAGTAGTAGCTCGGGACAGACCAACACTGAAGCTTTCTTT
TRBV27	TRBJ2-3	-	-	CASSSSKEYPGNTQYF	TGTGCCAGCAGTTCCTCCAAGGAGTATCCGGGGAATACGCAGTATTTT
TRBV6-1	TRBJ1-2	-	-	CASSEVAEGGYTF	TGTGCCAGCAGTGAAGTGGCAGAGGGTGGCTACACCTTC
TRBV25-1	TRBJ1-2	-	-	CASSSGSWGYTF	TGTGCCAGCAGTTCAGGGTCGTGGGGCTACACCTTC
TRBV5-1	TRBJ2-7	-	once	CASSSQLINYEQYF	TGCGCCAGCAGCTCTCAGTTAATTAACTACGAGCAGTACTTC
TRBV6-5	TRBJ1-2	TRBD1	once	CASRATGGGYTF	TGTGCCAGCAGAGCCACAGGGGGTGGCTACACCTTC
TRBV29-1	TRBJ2-7	TRBD2	once	CSVEWGGEQYF	TGCAGCGTTGAATGGGGGGGCGAGCAGTACTTC
TRBV11-2	TRBJ2-1	TRBD2	-	CASSGGLAGVGNEQFF	TGTGCCAGCAGCGGTGGACTAGCGGGAGTTGGCAATGAGCAGTTCTTC
TRBV30	TRBJ1-1	-	-	CAWSGQSEAFF	TGTGCCTGGAGTGGGCAGTCTGAAGCTTTCTTT
TRBV15	TRBJ2-5	-	-	CATSSLEGAASQETQYF	TGTGCCACCAGCAGTCTGGAAGGGGCAGCCTCCCAAGAGACCCAGTACTTC
TRBV6-5	TRBJ2-5	TRBD1	-	CASSHRQGAVETQYF	TGTGCCAGCAGCCACCGACAGGGCGCGGTGGAGACCCAGTACTTC
TRBV11-2	TRBJ1-2	TRBD1	many	CASSHSPGQTNYGYTF	TGTGCCAGCAGCCATTCCCCGGGACAGACTAACTATGGCTACACCTTC
TRBV6-2/TRBV6-3	TRBJ1-2	TRBD1	once	CASSNPGQGVGYTF	TGTGCCAGCAGCAATCCGGGACAGGGAGTTGGCTACACCTTC